This T cell receptor beta chain was recovered during a study of post-analysis software for immune sequencing data. Study outcomes and limitations: Among several TRBV segments more frequent in patients than controls were TRBV5-6, TRBV5-1 and TRBV20-1.

CDR3 size: 15 residues. This clonotype was seen more than once but under ten times. Its antigen is unknown. The junction differs from germline at one of its ends, possibly a read error. Presence of unique molecular identifiers characterized the TCR beta cDNA libraries. Once roughly 0.9 to 10 million T cells were used, about 490,000 cDNA molecules resulted. TCRdb called the PCR reads again in MiXCR, with one record for every CDR3 protein. The table records roughly 600,000 distinct CDR3 sequences, roughly 47% of them present only once. The TCR sequence derives from a girl aged 5-17 years with multiple sclerosis. The chain couples TRBV12-3 or TRBV12-4 to TRBJ2-3; D is undetermined. Sequencing input: blood. DNA of the CDR3: TGTGCCAGCAGTTTAACCGGTTCTCGAACAGATGCGCAGTATTTT. Its translation: CASSLTGSRTDAQYF.